What follows are 25 T cell receptor beta chains derived from one specimen sequenced in a study of cytomegalovirus exposure and HLA in healthy donors. PCR involved 60 Vbeta and 13 Jbeta primers. Assay: immunoSEQ multiplex PCR; the TCRdb copy retains only in-frame clones and omits some. This listing includes 80,000 to 100,000 clones. Sequencing was performed on PBMCs. The receptors were gathered from a man aged 50-59 years in good health and CMV-seronegative.

The chain employs TRBV5-1 and TRBJ2-5; 12 bases align to TRBD2. This CDR3 has 15 amino acids. CDR1 and CDR2 (germline): SGHRS, YFSETQ. J was trimmed by 5 bases and V by 4 bases; bases with no gene match: 6. CDR3 region: CASSLAGGREETQYF. Here the CDR3 DNA reads TGCGCCAGCAGCCTAGCGGGGGGGCGTGAGGAGACCCAGTACTTC.

The chain is built from TRBV5-1 and TRBJ2-2; tentative D call: TRBD1 (6 bases). The CDR3 length is 15 residues. V lost 3 bases to trimming and J lost 6 bases, with 15 bases between them. Germline V gene sequence: CDR1 SGHRS, CDR2 YFSETQ. DNA of the CDR3: TGCGCCAGCAGCTCACGACTCAGGGGTCCCGGGGAGCTGTTTTTT. It encodes CASSSRLRGPGELFF.

The chain employs TRBV29-1 and TRBJ2-2, with TRBD1 as a possible D gene (6 bases). CDR1 and CDR2 (germline): SQVTM, ANQGSEA. V lost 5 bases to trimming and J lost 3 bases, with 13 bases between them. There are 14 residues in the CDR3. CDR3 bases: TGCAGCGTTTCGGTTCAGGGGCACACCGGGGAGCTGTTTTTT. It yields the protein CSVSVQGHTGELFF.

The chain is built from TRBV7-3 and TRBJ2-5; possible D gene TRBD2, 6 bases. The CDR3 has 15 residues. With 1 base removed from V and 2 bases from J, the gap between germline ends came to 11 bases. Germline values: CDR1 SGHTA, CDR2 FQGTGA. The CDR3 spells CASSLNPGGQETQYF. The CDR3, as DNA: TGTGCCAGCAGCTTAAACCCCGGGGGTCAAGAGACCCAGTACTTC.

This chain joins TRBV5-1 and TRBJ1-1; the match to TRBD1 covers 9 bases. This CDR3 has 12 amino acids. Germline V lookup: CDR1 SGHRS, CDR2 YFSETQ. V trimming: 5 bases; J trimming: 10 bases; junction bases outside the gene matches: 6. The CDR3 spells CASRTGGEGAFF. DNA of the CDR3: TGCGCCAGCAGAACAGGGGGCGAGGGAGCTTTCTTT. Full variable domain (rest looked up from reference TRBV5-1 and TRBJ1-1): KAGVTQTPRYLIKTRGQQVTLSCSPISGHRSVSWYQQTPGQGLQFLFEYFSETQRNKGNFPGRFSGRQFSNSRSEMNVSTLELGDSALYLCASRTGGEGAFFGQGTRLTVV.

The chain couples TRBV5-6 to TRBJ2-5; 9 bases are a match to TRBD2. The CDR3 length is 16 residues. Germline trimming cut 4 bases from V and 4 bases from J; bases unmatched to any gene: 11. Germline V lookup: CDR1 SGHDT, CDR2 YYEEEE. The CDR3 loop is CASSVEGSGGRETQYF. For the CDR3, the DNA is TGTGCCAGCAGCGTTGAAGGGAGCGGGGGGCGAGAGACCCAGTACTTC. The full variable domain, with the rest looked up from reference TRBV5-6 and TRBJ2-5, is DAGVTQSPTHLIKTRGQQVTLRCSPKSGHDTVSWYQQALGQGPQFIFQYYEEEERQRGNFPDRFSGHQFPNYSSELNVNALLLGDSALYLCASSVEGSGGRETQYFGPGTRLLVL.

The chain recombines TRBV9 with TRBJ2-7; D is uncertain. The CDR3 totals 13 residues. Germline V gives CDR1 SGDLS, CDR2 YYNGEE. V was shortened by 3 bases and J by 3 bases, with 10 bases between the two germline ends. In DNA, the CDR3 is TGTGCCAGCAGCGGGGCCCAAAACTACGAGCAGTACTTC. Translated, it gives CASSGAQNYEQYF.

A word on this clone: Other DNA sequences in the same sample also yield this CDR3. V gene TRBV4-2 combines with J gene TRBJ1-2; 8 bases match TRBD1. This CDR3 is 15 amino acids long. V gave up 0 bases and J gave up 8 bases; unmatched junction bases: 8. Germline values: CDR1 LGHNA, CDR2 YNFKEQ. The CDR3 sequence: CASSQDPDRVGGYTF. The CDR3, as DNA: TGTGCCAGCAGCCAAGATCCGGACAGGGTTGGAGGCTACACCTTC.

This chain uses TRBV4-1 with TRBJ1-2; 7 bases are a match to TRBD1. The CDR3 is 14 residues long. Per germline, CDR1 MGHRA and CDR2 YSYEKL. V shed 0 bases and J 5 bases; nucleotides not matched to a gene: 3. In DNA form, the CDR3 reads TGCGCCAGCAGCCAAGATAGGACAGGTTATGGCTACACCTTC. As protein: CASSQDRTGYGYTF.

This CDR3 is CASSIPGYEQYF. Here the CDR3 DNA reads TGTGCCAGCAGCATCCCGGGTTACGAGCAGTACTTC. V gene TRBV7-9 combines with J gene TRBJ2-7; the D is unclear. CDR3 length: 12 amino acids. Germline CDR1 is SEHNR and CDR2 is FQNEAQ (reference sequence). Trimming pared 5 bases from V and 4 bases from J, leaving 9 bases between. Drawing the rest from reference TRBV7-9 and TRBJ2-7, the complete variable domain is DTGVSQNPRHKITKRGQNVTFRCDPISEHNRLYWYRQTLGQGPEFLTYFQNEAQLEKSRLLSDRFSAERPKGSFSTLEIQRTEQGDSAMYLCASSIPGYEQYFGPGTRLTVT.

The genes are TRBV4-3 and TRBJ2-5; 8 bases map to TRBD2. Germline V gives CDR1 LGHNA, CDR2 YSLEER. Trimming at V came to 5 bases and at J to 0 bases, leaving 5 bases not matched to a gene. This CDR3 is built from 15 residues. The CDR3: CASSFHSGDQETQYF. The CDR3 DNA is TGCGCCAGCAGCTTCCATAGCGGGGACCAAGAGACCCAGTACTTC.

J is TRBJ1-5 and V is TRBV30; TRBD1 is a possible D gene (6 bases). From germline, CDR1 is GTSNPN and CDR2 SVGIG (reference sequence). The CDR3 has 13 amino acids. The V end was cut by 2 bases, the J end by 6 bases, with 11 bases between. Written as DNA, the CDR3 is TGTGCCTGGAGTACAGGGTTAAGTCAGCCCCAGCATTTT. It specifies CAWSTGLSQPQHF.

The chain is built from TRBV5-4 and TRBJ1-3; D is unresolved. Germline V CDR1 and CDR2: SGHNT, YYREEE (reference sequence). V gave up 0 bases and J gave up 0 bases, with 4 bases separating them. CDR3 size: 14 residues. Written as DNA, the CDR3 is TGTGCCAGCAGCTTGGCGTTCTCTGGAAACACCATATATTTT. Amino acids: CASSLAFSGNTIYF. Looking up the rest from reference TRBV5-4 and TRBJ1-3 gives the full variable domain: ETGVTQSPTHLIKTRGQQVTLRCSSQSGHNTVSWYQQALGQGPQFIFQYYREEENGRGNFPPRFSGLQFPNYSSELNVNALELDDSALYLCASSLAFSGNTIYFGEGSWLTVV.

The chain links TRBV6-5 to TRBJ1-6, with TRBD1 identical over 8 bases. The V segment lost 2 bases and the J segment 10 bases; nucleotides outside the gene matches: 7. Germline V gives CDR1 MNHEY, CDR2 SVGAGI. The CDR3 extends over 15 amino acids. CDR3 region: CASSYGTGPGSPLHF. CDR3 DNA sequence: TGTGCCAGCAGTTACGGGACAGGCCCTGGGTCACCCCTCCACTTT.

The V and J genes are TRBV6-1 and TRBJ2-4, with a possible D match to TRBD2 (7 bases). Germline CDR1 reads MNHNS; CDR2 reads SASEGT. V shed 7 bases and J shed 0 bases, with 13 bases lying between them. This CDR3 has 15 residues. The CDR3: CASTNGGLAKNIQYF. CDR3 nucleotide sequence: TGTGCCAGCACTAACGGGGGGCTAGCCAAAAACATTCAGTACTTC.

The rearrangement links TRBV6-6 to TRBJ2-4, with 7 positions matching TRBD1. The junction had 5 bases not matched to a gene; V was cut back by 6 bases and J by 3 bases. Germline CDR1 MNHNY, CDR2 SVGAGI (reference sequence). This CDR3 contains 14 residues. CDR3 region: CASRDRDSKNIQYF. The DNA of the CDR3 is TGTGCCAGCAGGGATAGGGACAGCAAAAACATTCAGTACTTC.

In nucleotides, the CDR3 is TGCGCCAGCAGCCATCGGGACATAGAGTCGGAGACCCAGTACTTC. Protein sequence: CASSHRDIESETQYF. The chain is built from TRBV5-1 and TRBJ2-5; maybe TRBD1 (6 bases). Trimming took 4 bases from V and 5 from J, leaving 18 bases between them. Germline assignment: CDR1 SGHRS and CDR2 YFSETQ. This CDR3 spans 15 amino acids. The entire variable domain, with the rest obtained from reference TRBV5-1 and TRBJ2-5, is as follows: KAGVTQTPRYLIKTRGQQVTLSCSPISGHRSVSWYQQTPGQGLQFLFEYFSETQRNKGNFPGRFSGRQFSNSRSEMNVSTLELGDSALYLCASSHRDIESETQYFGPGTRLLVL.

The rearrangement uses TRBV10-1 and TRBJ2-5; 9 bases match TRBD1. Trimming cost V 1 base and J 2 bases; bases outside gene matches: 2. This CDR3 comprises 15 residues. Germline CDR1 and CDR2: WNHNN and SYGVQD (reference sequence). In DNA form, the CDR3 reads TGCGCCAGCAGTGAGTTCGGGACAGGGCAAGAGACCCAGTACTTC. This sequence encodes CASSEFGTGQETQYF.

The chain couples TRBV2 to TRBJ2-1; maybe TRBD1 (5 bases). The germline V gene encodes CDR1 SNHLY and CDR2 FYNNEI. The CDR3 length is 12 residues. V shed 8 bases and J shed 9 bases, with 14 bases lying between them. The CDR3 DNA is TGTGCCAGCCGACCCGACAGAGTTGAGCAGTTCTTC. Protein: CASRPDRVEQFF.

The chain has TRBV6-1 and TRBJ2-5; maybe TRBD1 (5 bases). Germline V CDR1 and CDR2: MNHNS, SASEGT. The CDR3 has 15 amino acids. The V end lost 10 bases, the J end lost 4 bases, and 22 bases lay between the germline ends. Written as DNA, the CDR3 is TGTGCCACCCAATGGGGCTTCGGCAGGGCAGAGACCCAGTACTTC. Its protein is CATQWGFGRAETQYF.

The rearrangement joins TRBV11-3 to TRBJ2-3; D is undetermined. CDR3 size: 15 residues. Germline assignment: CDR1 SGHNT and CDR2 YENEEA. V gave up 2 bases and J gave up 0 bases, with 9 bases separating them. CDR3 residues: CASSLSPSSTDTQYF. DNA of the CDR3: TGTGCCAGCAGCTTAAGCCCATCCAGCACAGATACGCAGTATTTT.

This chain joins TRBV10-3 and TRBJ2-1; tentative D call: TRBD2 (7 bases). There are 14 residues in the CDR3. Looked up from germline, CDR1 is ENHRY and CDR2 is SYGVKD. V was shortened by 0 bases and J by 8 bases, with 11 bases between the two germline ends. CDR3 protein: CAISESGGAYEQFF. In DNA, the CDR3 is TGTGCCATCAGTGAGTCGGGGGGGGCCTATGAGCAGTTCTTC.

The V gene is TRBV27, the J gene TRBJ2-7, with 7 bases matching TRBD1. Germline values: CDR1 MNHEY, CDR2 SMNVEV (reference sequence). J gave up 3 bases and V 6 bases, and 5 bases lay outside the gene matches. The CDR3 spans 13 residues. CDR3 residues: CASRRTGFYEQYF. The CDR3 DNA reads as TGTGCCAGCAGACGGACAGGCTTCTACGAGCAGTACTTC.

The V gene is TRBV18, the J gene TRBJ1-2; the D gene is possibly TRBD1 (6 bases). The CDR3 is made up of 17 amino acids. V was pared by 6 bases and J by 5 bases, with 25 bases between. Germline CDR1 and CDR2: KGHSH and LQKENI. The CDR3 sequence is CASSPRTGDTNNYGYTF. The CDR3 coding sequence is TGTGCCAGCTCCCCTCGTACTGGGGACACCAACAATTATGGCTACACCTTC.

Here the CDR3 DNA reads TGTGCCAGCAGTTACACCGACAGGGTTCGGGGGCCCCAGCATTTT. This encodes CASSYTDRVRGPQHF. The chain employs TRBV6-6 and TRBJ1-5, with TRBD1 matching 7 bases. The J segment lost 9 bases and the V segment lost 2 bases, leaving 10 bases of the junction unmatched. Germline values: CDR1 MNHNY, CDR2 SVGAGI (reference sequence). The length of the CDR3 is 15 residues.